The present T cell receptor (beta chain) was sequenced within a study of cytomegalovirus exposure and HLA in healthy donors. PCR used 60 Vbeta primers and 13 Jbeta primers. The assay was immunoSEQ multiplex PCR, and TCRdb's table has in-frame clones only and misses some. The table includes 110,000 or so clones, 81% detected once. On this clone: Antigen specificity is unknown. A read error may produce the germline difference seen at one junction end.

Study-level findings and limits: Accurate predictions that matched the HLA-A and HLA-B alleles of most subjects were reportedly made from TCR beta sequences.

This CDR3 is 16 amino acids long. Germline V gives CDR1 WNHNN, CDR2 SYGVQD (reference sequence). The J gene is TRBJ2-1, the V gene TRBV10-1; 9 bases map to TRBD2. The source of this sequence is a woman aged 40 to 49 in good health and CMV-seronegative. The specimen sequenced was PBMCs. CDR3 sequence reads: CASSEGRLAAYSEQFF. In nucleotides, the CDR3 is TGCGCCAGCAGTGAGGGGAGACTAGCGGCATACAGTGAGCAGTTCTTC.